The 11 T cell receptor beta chains presented below share a single source sample, sequenced in a study of blood T cells in healthy people across ages (dated by TCRdb to between 2014 and 2017). The library was made by 5' RACE. The sequencing machine was an Illumina HiSeq 2500. A second PCR of about 6 to 12 cycles was run with a J-beta primer mix and a sample-barcoded 5' primer. TCRdb passed the public sequencing reads through fastp at Q25 and MiXCR, retaining productive beta sequences. Records with the same CDR3 protein are collapsed into one entry carrying the most frequent genes and DNA. Across this sample there are 700,000 to 950,000 distinct CDR3 sequences, with roughly 43% seen only once. Clones ranked in the top ten supply 20% to 25% of the sample. Material: blood. The receptors here all came from an older woman in good health.

This chain links TRBV7-9 with TRBJ2-2; TRBD1 aligns across 10 bases. CDR1 and CDR2 (germline): SEHNR, FQNEAQ (reference sequence). This CDR3 comprises 17 residues. V was pared by 5 bases and J by 5 bases, with 11 bases of the junction left unmatched. CDR3 amino acids: CASSPWDRGPRTGELFF. The CDR3 region has the DNA TGTGCCAGCAGCCCCTGGGACAGGGGACCTCGTACCGGGGAGCTGTTTTTT.

The rearrangement joins TRBV13 to TRBJ2-1, with 8 bases that match TRBD1. CDR3 length equals 16 residues. The trim removed 5 bases at V and 6 bases at J, leaving 12 bases unmatched. Germline CDR1 is PRHDT and CDR2 is FYEKMQ (reference sequence). CDR3 region: CASSLSWTGPSNEQFF. CDR3 coding DNA: TGTGCCAGCAGCCTATCCTGGACAGGGCCCAGCAATGAGCAGTTCTTC.

The sample holds one count of this clonotype. The chain recombines TRBV20-1 with TRBJ1-5; perhaps TRBD1 as D (5 bases). CDR3 length equals 14 residues. From germline, CDR1 is DFQATT and CDR2 SNEGSKA (reference sequence). V was cut by 4 bases and J by 2 bases, with 12 bases left in between. The CDR3 DNA reads as TGCAGTGCTACAGGGTTCTTTGGCAATCAGCCCCAGCATTTT. It codes for CSATGFFGNQPQHF.

This clonotype occurred a few times. The chain employs TRBV6-2 or TRBV6-3 and TRBJ2-1; 8 bases align to TRBD1. The CDR3 extends over 17 amino acids. Trimming at V came to 3 bases and at J to 4 bases, leaving 11 bases not matched to a gene. CDR1 MNHEY and CDR2 SVGEGT come from the germline V gene. CDR3 sequence: CASSYIRGRGTYNEQFF. CDR3 DNA sequence: TGTGCCAGCAGTTATATCAGGGGGCGTGGGACGTACAATGAGCAGTTCTTC.

The table lists this clonotype with a few counts. The chain has TRBV21-1 and TRBJ1-2. TRBV21-1 is a recognized pseudogene. The CDR3 is 14 residues long. The chain's CDR3 is CASSKGIKKDGYTF. The CDR3 DNA follows: TGTGCCAGCAGCAAAGGGATCAAAAAAGATGGCTACACCTTC.

This chain joins TRBV15 and TRBJ2-1; 7 bases fit TRBD2. Germline CDR1 LNHNV, CDR2 YYDKDF (reference sequence). The trim removed 5 bases at V and 2 bases at J, leaving 6 bases unmatched. The CDR3 extends over 15 amino acids. DNA of the CDR3: TGTGCCACCAGCCCAGGCGGGAGCGCCTACAATGAGCAGTTCTTC. The encoded protein is CATSPGGSAYNEQFF.

This rearrangement joins TRBV13 to TRBJ2-5; D perhaps matches TRBD2 (6 bases). Trimming stripped 0 bases from V and 0 bases from J, with 14 bases between. CDR1 PRHDT and CDR2 FYEKMQ come from the germline V gene (reference sequence). The CDR3 has 17 residues. CDR3 DNA sequence: TGTGCCAGCAGCTTAGGAGCGTATGGGACTTACCAAGAGACCCAGTACTTC. Its translation is CASSLGAYGTYQETQYF. The variable domain in full, completed from reference TRBV13 and TRBJ2-5, reads AAGVIQSPRHLIKEKRETATLKCYPIPRHDTVYWYQQGPGQDPQFLISFYEKMQSDKGSIPDRFSAQQFSDYHSELNMSSLELGDSALYFCASSLGAYGTYQETQYFGPGTRLLVL.

In this sample, this clonotype turned up a few times. The J gene is TRBJ2-7, the V gene TRBV4-2; TRBD2 agrees at 12 bases. The germline V gene encodes CDR1 LGHNA and CDR2 YNFKEQ. The CDR3 has 18 residues. J gave up 4 bases and V 0 bases, and 10 bases lay outside the gene matches. CDR3 in amino acids: CASSQDLSIGLAGYEQYF. CDR3 nucleotide sequence: TGTGCCAGCAGCCAAGATCTTTCAATAGGACTAGCGGGGTACGAGCAGTACTTC.

CDR3 in DNA: TGTGCCAGCAGCTTCATGGCGGGAGGGCCGGGTGAGCAGTTCTTC. It encodes CASSFMAGGPGEQFF. The rearrangement joins TRBV7-3 to TRBJ2-1; TRBD2 aligns across 9 bases. This CDR3 spans 15 amino acids. J lost 9 bases, V lost 3 bases, and 9 bases had no gene match. Germline V gene sequence: CDR1 SGHTA, CDR2 FQGTGA.

This chain joins TRBV5-5 and TRBJ2-5, with D perhaps TRBD1 or TRBD2 (5 bases each). V lost 0 bases and J lost 2, with 11 bases in between. Germline V gives CDR1 SGHKS, CDR2 YYEKEE (reference sequence). This CDR3 comprises 15 residues. The DNA of the CDR3 is TGTGCCAGCAGCTTGGGGGGGTTCTCTCAAGAGACCCAGTACTTC. Its translation is CASSLGGFSQETQYF. The variable domain in full, with the rest retrieved from reference TRBV5-5 and TRBJ2-5, is DAGVTQSPTHLIKTRGQQVTLRCSPISGHKSVSWYQQVLGQGPQFIFQYYEKEERGRGNFPDRFSARQFPNYSSELNVNALLLGDSALYLCASSLGGFSQETQYFGPGTRLLVL.

The rearrangement joins TRBV20-1 to TRBJ2-3; D gene uncertain. Trimming removed 1 base at V and 4 bases at J, with 15 bases between. CDR1 is DFQATT and CDR2 is SNEGSKA in the germline V gene (reference sequence). There are 15 residues in the CDR3. CDR3 in amino acids: CSARALQGGPDTQYF. For the CDR3, the DNA is TGCAGTGCTAGAGCACTGCAAGGTGGGCCAGATACGCAGTATTTT.